Listed below are T cell receptor beta chains from one sample, sequenced in a study of blood T cell repertoires in COVID-19. Sequencing was performed with immunoSEQ multiplex PCR; in TCRdb, only in-frame clones are kept and a portion is missing. The sample lists some 150,000 clones, about 90% occurring once. The sequenced material came from PBMCs or T cells enriched from blood (not recorded which). The receptors come from a human donor with acute COVID-19. The donor label of this sample is uncertain. Both conserved end residues are trimmed from each CDR3. Only some rows state a clone size, as once, few, many or a class for expanded clones.

v_gene	len	abundance	j_gene	CDR3aa
TRBV11-2	15	few	TRBJ2-7	ASSSGTSGGEANEQY
TRBV5-1	12	-	TRBJ2-7	ASSPYRGSYEQY
TRBV7-3	18	-	TRBJ2-3	ASSLTGLAGPDTSTDTQY
TRBV19	13	-	TRBJ2-3	ASSITAGERDTQY
TRBV7-8	15	-	TRBJ2-7	ASSQRSKNRGPYEQY
TRBV4-1	14	-	TRBJ2-7	ASSQVDLRGTYEQY
TRBV28	12	-	TRBJ1-1	ASSLPDRAAEAF
TRBV7-9	13	-	TRBJ2-3	ASSLGRGTADTQY
TRBV5-1	14	-	TRBJ1-6	ASSLAGATYNSPLH
TRBV4-2	15	-	TRBJ2-3	ASSQDRQRGNTDTQY
TRBV7-2	12	-	TRBJ1-2	ASTVGGYNYGYT
TRBV27	17	-	TRBJ2-1	ASSLSAVGGGVPYNEQF
TRBV14	16	few	TRBJ2-2	ASSQARLAGGPTGELF
TRBV6-5	12	once	TRBJ2-7	ASSTPGQGSEQY
TRBV15	16	-	TRBJ1-2	ATSRAPNPRANLYGYT
TRBV28	12	few	TRBJ1-6	ASSVSRGNSPLH
TRBV5-4	13	-	TRBJ1-2	ASSGTGRVIYGYT
TRBV29-1	10	-	TRBJ2-7	SATTGGHEQY
TRBV20-1	9	once	TRBJ1-2	SPRQPYGYT
TRBV24-1	12	few	TRBJ2-2	ATSDSWNTGELF
TRBV6-1	11	few	TRBJ2-7	ASSDPPGGEQY
TRBV6-5	13	-	TRBJ2-2	ASSPNRGQVGELF
TRBV2	11	-	TRBJ1-3	ASSQGAGNTIY
TRBV4-3	14	-	TRBJ1-3	ASSQAPQGAGNTIY
TRBV2	11	-	TRBJ2-7	ASGGLARYEQY
TRBV6-1	14	-	TRBJ2-5	ASSESDPKYQETQY
TRBV11-2	12	-	TRBJ1-3	ASSVWTGKNTIY
TRBV6-5	13	-	TRBJ2-5	ASSYSSGGLETQY
TRBV7-8	9	-	TRBJ2-5	ASSSSGTQY
TRBV4-1	13	-	TRBJ1-4	ASSQDGGGNEKLF
TRBV19	12	-	TRBJ2-3	ASSISGGTDTQY
TRBV2	12	-	TRBJ1-2	ASTFDRSNYGYT
TRBV24-1	11	-	TRBJ1-5	ATGGASNQPQH
TRBV3-1/TRBV3-2	13	-	TRBJ2-7	ASSQGYGRAYEQY
TRBV9	11	few	TRBJ1-6	ASSARQGTPLH
TRBV3-1/TRBV3-2	14	-	TRBJ2-3	ASSQTSGGLTDTQY
TRBV4-3	14	-	TRBJ1-1	ASSQLITGEDTEAF
TRBV30	12	-	TRBJ1-1	AWSATGSWTEAF
TRBV5-4	14	-	TRBJ2-3	ASSLDGLAGGDTQY
TRBV14	13	-	TRBJ2-7	ASSQGTGGTYEQY
TRBV7-2	12	few	TRBJ1-2	ASWTGHKGYGYT
TRBV18	13	-	TRBJ1-5	ASSPQGGGNQPQH
TRBV10-2	10	-	TRBJ2-3	ASGGAGDTQY
TRBV11-2	12	-	TRBJ2-2	ASSRTGLSGELF
TRBV7-9	12	few	TRBJ1-1	ASSIPQGWSEAF
TRBV29-1	10	-	TRBJ1-1	SVVTSSTEAF
TRBV4-3	14	-	TRBJ2-1	ASSPQGAGGWDEQF
TRBV30	11	few	TRBJ1-2	AWIGQGAYGYT
TRBV30	12	-	TRBJ1-1	AWSVSAGRTEAF
TRBV30	12	few	TRBJ1-6	AWSFTAKNSPLH
TRBV7-9	11	-	TRBJ2-7	ASSPAGVYEQY
TRBV18	11	-	TRBJ1-1	TSLNNGNTEAF